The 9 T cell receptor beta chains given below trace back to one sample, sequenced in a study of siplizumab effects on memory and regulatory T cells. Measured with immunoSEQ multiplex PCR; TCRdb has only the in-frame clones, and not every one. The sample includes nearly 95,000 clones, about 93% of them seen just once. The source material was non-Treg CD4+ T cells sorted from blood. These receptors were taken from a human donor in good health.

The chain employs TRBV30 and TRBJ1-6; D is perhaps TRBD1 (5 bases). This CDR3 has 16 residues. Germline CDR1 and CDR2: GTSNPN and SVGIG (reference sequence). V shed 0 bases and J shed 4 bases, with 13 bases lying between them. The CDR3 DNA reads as TGTGCCTGGAGTGTACCCAGGGCGGGGTATAATTCACCCCTCCACTTT. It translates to CAWSVPRAGYNSPLHF.

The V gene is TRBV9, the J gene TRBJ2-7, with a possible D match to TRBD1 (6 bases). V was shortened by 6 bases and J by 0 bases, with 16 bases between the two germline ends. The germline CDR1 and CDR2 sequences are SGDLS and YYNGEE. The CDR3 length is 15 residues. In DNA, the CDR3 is TGTGCCAGCAATCCGACAGGTCTTAGCTCCTACGAGCAGTACTTC. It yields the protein CASNPTGLSSYEQYF.

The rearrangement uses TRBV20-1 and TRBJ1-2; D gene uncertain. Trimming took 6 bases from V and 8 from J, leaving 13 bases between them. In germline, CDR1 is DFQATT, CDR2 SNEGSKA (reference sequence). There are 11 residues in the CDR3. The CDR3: CSAPGPAGYTF. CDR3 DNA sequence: TGCAGTGCCCCCGGCCCGGCGGGCTACACCTTC.

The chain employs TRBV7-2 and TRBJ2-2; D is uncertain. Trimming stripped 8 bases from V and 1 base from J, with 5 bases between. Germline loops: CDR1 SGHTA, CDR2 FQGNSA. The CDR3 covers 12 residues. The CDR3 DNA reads TGTGCCAGCGGCCTGAACACCGGGGAGCTGTTTTTT. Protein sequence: CASGLNTGELFF. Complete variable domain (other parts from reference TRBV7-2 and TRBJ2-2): GAGVSQSPSNKVTEKGKDVELRCDPISGHTALYWYRQSLGQGLEFLIYFQGNSAPDKSGLPSDRFSAERTGGSVSTLTIQRTQQEDSAVYLCASGLNTGELFFGEGSRLTVL.

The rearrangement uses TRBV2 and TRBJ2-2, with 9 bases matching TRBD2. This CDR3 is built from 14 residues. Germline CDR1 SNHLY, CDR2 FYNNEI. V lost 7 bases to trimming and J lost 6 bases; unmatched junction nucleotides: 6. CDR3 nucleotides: TGTGCCAGCACGAGCGGGAGGAAGGCCGGGGAGCTGTTTTTT. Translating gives CASTSGRKAGELFF.

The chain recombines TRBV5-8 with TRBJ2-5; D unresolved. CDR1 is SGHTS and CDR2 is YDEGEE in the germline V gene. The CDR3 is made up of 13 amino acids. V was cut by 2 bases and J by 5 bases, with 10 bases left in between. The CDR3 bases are TGTGCCAGCAGCTTAGTGGGCCCGGAGACCCAGTACTTC. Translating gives CASSLVGPETQYF.

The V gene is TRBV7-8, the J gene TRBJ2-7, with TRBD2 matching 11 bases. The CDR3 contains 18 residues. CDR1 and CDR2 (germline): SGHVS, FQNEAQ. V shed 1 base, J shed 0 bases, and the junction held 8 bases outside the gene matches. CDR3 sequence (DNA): TGTGCCAGCAGCTTAGATGCGGCTACTAGCGGGAGCTCCTACGAGCAGTACTTC. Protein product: CASSLDAATSGSSYEQYF. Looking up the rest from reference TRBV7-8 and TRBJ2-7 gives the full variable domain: GAGVSQSPRYKVAKRGQDVALRCDPISGHVSLFWYQQALGQGPEFLTYFQNEAQLDKSGLPSDRFFAERPEGSVSTLKIQRTQQEDSAVYLCASSLDAATSGSSYEQYFGPGTRLTVT.

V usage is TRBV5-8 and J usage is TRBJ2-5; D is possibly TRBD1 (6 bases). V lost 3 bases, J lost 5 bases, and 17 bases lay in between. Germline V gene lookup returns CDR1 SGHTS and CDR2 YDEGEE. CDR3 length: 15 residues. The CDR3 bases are TGTGCCAGCAGCTCCCTAACCCAGGGGACGGAGACCCAGTACTTC. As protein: CASSSLTQGTETQYF.

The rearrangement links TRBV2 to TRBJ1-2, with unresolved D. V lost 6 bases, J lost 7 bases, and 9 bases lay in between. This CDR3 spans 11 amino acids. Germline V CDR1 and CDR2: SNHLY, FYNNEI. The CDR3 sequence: CASREEGGYTF. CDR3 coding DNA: TGTGCCAGCAGGGAGGAGGGTGGCTACACCTTC.